This T cell receptor (beta chain) originates from a study of siplizumab effects on memory and regulatory T cells. Whole-study findings and limits: Suppressive capability of dividing Tregs from siplizumab cultures went unverified.

This clone was seen a handful of times. Its target is unknown. Some clones are missing from TCRdb's copy, which holds only in-frame ones; the method was immunoSEQ multiplex PCR. Among just over 40,000 clones listed, roughly 90% were seen once. CDR1 SGHRS and CDR2 YFSETQ come from the germline V gene. The V gene end was trimmed by 4 bases and the J gene end by 4 bases; junction bases not matched to a gene: 5. The CDR3 loop spans 14 amino acids. The source is a human donor in good health. The V call is TRBV5-1, the J call TRBJ1-3; TRBD1 matches 7 bases. The sample was naive CD4+ T cells sorted from blood. CDR3 sequence reads: CASSGGTAGNTIYF. The CDR3 DNA follows: TGCGCCAGCAGCGGCGGGACAGCAGGAAACACCATATATTTT.